This T cell receptor (beta chain) was observed in a study of blood T cell repertoires in COVID-19 (TCRdb year 2020). As for the study more broadly: Collaborator samples came from the United States, Italy and Spain and covered acute and convalescent phases of COVID-19. The material from the prospective study consisted of cDNA or gDNA derived from T cells, B-cell-depleted T cells, or PBMCs. Samples were obtained from the ongoing ImmuneRACE study (first 160 participants) and from over a thousand subjects provided by 6 global collaborators. The sample metadata nearly always contained a de-identified subject ID, COVID-19 status, age in years and sex. Deeply sampled blood TCRbeta repertoires from subjects exposed to, actively infected with, or recovered from COVID-19 were included in the dataset. HLA class I and class II types, where available, came from metadata supplied by the sample provider rather than from assay-based typing. The repertoires were released in a freely available public database intended as a resource for research on the immune response to SARS-CoV-2.

As for this clone: Its cognate antigen has yet to be identified. The sample holds no much larger clone one base away, and base qualities are not on file.

The collaborating institutions used their own protocols to collect whole blood in K2EDTA tubes. For TCRbeta analysis, collaborator samples were shipped as frozen whole blood, as isolated PBMCs, or as DNA extracted from either sample type. From cysteine to phenylalanine, the CDR3 is 13 amino acids long. This entry keeps only the CDR3 DNA: 39 bases, framed from base 1. The germline V gene provides CDR1 SNHLY and CDR2 FYNNEI. Trimming removed 4 bases from V and 3 bases from J, leaving 9 bases between the germline ends. TCRbeta CDR3 regions were amplified from genomic DNA by means of the immunoSEQ Assay, a bias-controlled multiplex PCR. On the authors' methods: The number of nucleated cells in each sample was estimated from the amplification of reference gene primers within the assay. To quantify the absolute abundance of each unique TCRbeta CDR3 rearrangement, sequence reads were collapsed and filtered. Productive Simpson clonality was computed per sample as the square root of Simpson's diversity index over productive rearrangements. In its TCRdb copy, this immuneACCESS table keeps in-frame sequences only and misses some clones. Where compared with another copy, unresolved V genes explain less than half of these, and the others have no known cause. V, J and clone size were drawn from that table, and D and trimming were deduced from the DNA. The sample yields around 280,000 clones; about 87% were counted once. The ten largest clones add up to 1.3% of the sample.

Results the study describes overall, beyond this receptor: The quantity of clinical and demographic metadata differed by source and by participant and was supplied without curation.

Sequenced material: peripheral blood. This clonotype was obtained from a man in his 70s with acute or convalescent COVID-19. The chain was built from TRBV2 and TRBJ2-5, with no D gene named confidently. The sequenced DNA is TGTGCCAGCAGTGTTAGGAGCGAAGAGACCCAGTACTTC. It specifies CASSVRSEETQYF.